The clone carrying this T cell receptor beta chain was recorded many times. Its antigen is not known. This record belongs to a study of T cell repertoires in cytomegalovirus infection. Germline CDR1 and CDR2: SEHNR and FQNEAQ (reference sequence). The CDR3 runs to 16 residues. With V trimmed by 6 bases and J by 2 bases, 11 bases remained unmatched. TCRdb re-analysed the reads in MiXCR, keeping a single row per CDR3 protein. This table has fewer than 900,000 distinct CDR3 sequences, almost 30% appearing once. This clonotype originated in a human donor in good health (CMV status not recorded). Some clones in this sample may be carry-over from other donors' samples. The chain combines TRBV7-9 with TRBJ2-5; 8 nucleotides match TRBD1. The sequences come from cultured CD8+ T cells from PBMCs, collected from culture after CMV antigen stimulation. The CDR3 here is CASSLPPGQGQETQYF. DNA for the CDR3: TGTGCCAGCAGTTTACCGCCCGGACAGGGTCAAGAGACCCAGTACTTC.